Shown below are 17 T cell receptor beta chains from a single sample sequenced in a study of response to subunit inactivated influenza vaccine. One entry per CDR3 protein, called by TCRdb with MiXCR from the RT-PCR reads. The table lists more than 400,000 distinct CDR3 sequences, roughly 7.9% of them singletons. The sample consisted of PBMCs from blood, taken around 25 months after vaccination. Every receptor here comes from a man aged 45 to 70 who received an inactivated influenza vaccine.

This rearrangement joins TRBV5-6 to TRBJ2-3; 7 positions match TRBD2. CDR1 SGHDT and CDR2 YYEEEE come from the germline V gene. This CDR3 has 16 amino acids. The ends lost 4 bases at V and 0 bases at J; junction bases unmatched: 8. Here the CDR3 DNA reads TGTGCCAGCAGCCTAAGACTAGCCCTGAGCACAGATACGCAGTATTTT. Translated, it gives CASSLRLALSTDTQYF.

The chain carries TRBV11-2 and TRBJ2-1, with 9 bases identical to TRBD2. Per the germline V gene, CDR1 is SGHAT and CDR2 is FQNNGV. V lost 5 bases to trimming and J lost 10 bases; unmatched junction nucleotides: 9. The CDR3 is 14 amino acids. This CDR3 is CASSPQREVGEQFF. CDR3 nucleotide sequence: TGTGCCAGCAGCCCCCAGCGGGAGGTAGGGGAGCAGTTCTTC.

This clonotype has just a few counts. The chain combines TRBV12-3 or TRBV12-4 with TRBJ2-3; 10 nucleotides match TRBD2. V lost 10 bases and J lost 6; bases outside the gene matches: 10. CDR3 length: 14 amino acids. The chain's CDR3 is CATVQSGGVDTQYF. CDR3 DNA sequence: TGTGCCACCGTCCAAAGCGGGGGGGTTGATACGCAGTATTTT.

The gene calls are TRBV6-5 and TRBJ2-7; tentative D call: TRBD2 (6 bases). The V gene lost 4 bases and the J gene lost 0 bases, with 16 bases spanning the gap. Germline CDR1 MNHEY, CDR2 SVGAGI. CDR3 length: 16 residues. CDR3 in amino acids: CASSLSYGGRSYEQYF. The CDR3, as DNA: TGTGCCAGCAGTTTATCCTACGGGGGACGCTCCTACGAGCAGTACTTC.

This clonotype has only a few counts. The chain combines TRBV4-3 with TRBJ1-1; D uncertain. The CDR3 length is 16 residues. V lost 0 bases and J 0 bases, leaving 11 bases between the germline ends. Germline CDR1 reads LGHNA; CDR2 reads YSLEER. In DNA form, the CDR3 reads TGCGCCAGCAGCCAAGATCAGATACGGATGAACACTGAAGCTTTCTTT. It codes for CASSQDQIRMNTEAFF.

This clonotype has ten or more counts. The chain has TRBV29-1 and TRBJ2-7, with 7 bases aligning to TRBD1. The CDR3 sequence is 13 residues long. With V trimmed by 6 bases and J by 0 bases, 5 bases remained unmatched. CDR1 is SQVTM, CDR2 ANQGSEA, per germline. The CDR3 loop reads CSVGTAVSYEQYF. The CDR3 nucleotides are TGCAGCGTGGGGACAGCAGTCTCCTACGAGCAGTACTTC.

This chain connects TRBV12-3 or TRBV12-4 to TRBJ1-5; TRBD1 matches 7 bases. The CDR3 length is 15 residues. V lost 5 bases, J lost 3 bases, and 7 bases stayed unmatched. This CDR3 is CASSRTGGTNQPQHF. CDR3 sequence (DNA): TGTGCCAGCAGTCGGACAGGCGGTACCAATCAGCCCCAGCATTTT.

This clonotype showed up just a few times. The rearrangement links TRBV15 to TRBJ2-7, with 8 positions matching TRBD2. The V gene end was trimmed by 3 bases and the J gene end by 7 bases; junction bases not matched to a gene: 5. The CDR3 totals 13 residues. From germline, CDR1 is LNHNV and CDR2 YYDKDF (reference sequence). CDR3 sequence: CATSSGRAQEQYF. The CDR3 coding sequence is TGTGCCACCAGCAGCGGGAGGGCCCAAGAGCAGTACTTC.

The chain joins TRBV12-3 or TRBV12-4 to TRBJ2-3; D not resolved. The CDR3 consists of 12 residues. With 7 bases removed from V and 6 bases from J, the gap between germline ends came to 11 bases. CDR3 residues: CASTGPGDTQYF. CDR3 nucleotides: TGTGCCAGCACCGGACCCGGGGATACGCAGTATTTT.

This clonotype showed up just a few times. The J gene is TRBJ2-3, the V gene TRBV6-1, with TRBD2 matching over 8 bases. Looked up from germline, CDR1 is MNHNS and CDR2 is SASEGT. V lost 3 bases to trimming and J lost 10 bases; unmatched junction nucleotides: 12. CDR3 length equals 15 residues. DNA for the CDR3: TGTGCCAGCAGTGACGTAGTAGCGGGGATCTATTCGCAGTATTTT. It translates to CASSDVVAGIYSQYF.

This clonotype has at least ten counts. This rearrangement joins TRBV28 to TRBJ2-7, with a weak D call TRBD1 (5 bases). This CDR3 has 12 residues. In germline, CDR1 is MDHEN, CDR2 SYDVKM. The V end lost 5 bases, the J end lost 6 bases, and 11 bases lay between the germline ends. The CDR3 protein is CASSRRQSEQYF. The CDR3 region has the DNA TGTGCCAGCAGTCGGAGACAGTCCGAGCAGTACTTC. The entire variable domain, with the rest obtained from reference TRBV28 and TRBJ2-7, is as follows: DVKVTQSSRYLVKRTGEKVFLECVQDMDHENMFWYRQDPGLGLRLIYFSYDVKMKEKGDIPEGYSVSREKKERFSLILESASTNQTSMYLCASSRRQSEQYFGPGTRLTVT.

This chain joins TRBV7-9 and TRBJ2-7; D gene ambiguous. The germline V gene has CDR1 SEHNR and CDR2 FQNEAQ (reference sequence). The CDR3 totals 13 residues. V shed 1 base and J shed 5 bases, with 9 bases lying between them. The CDR3 DNA follows: TGTGCCAGCAGCTTAGGGGCCACTCACGAGCAGTACTTC. Amino acids: CASSLGATHEQYF.

This clonotype showed up many times. This chain connects TRBV12-3 or TRBV12-4 to TRBJ2-1; 9 nucleotides line up with TRBD2. The V and J ends lost 5 bases and 3 bases, in that order; junction bases with no gene match: 11. The length of the CDR3 is 17 residues. The CDR3 loop is CASSQEGAGGGYNEQFF. CDR3 in DNA: TGTGCCAGCAGTCAAGAGGGAGCGGGAGGAGGCTACAATGAGCAGTTCTTC.

The V and J genes are TRBV25-1 and TRBJ1-3, with D hard to call. Trimming stripped 3 bases from V and 0 bases from J, with 6 bases between. CDR1 is MGHDK and CDR2 is SYGVNS in the germline V gene. There are 14 residues in the CDR3. CDR3 sequence (DNA): TGTGCCAGCAGTGACAGGAGCTCTGGAAACACCATATATTTT. It translates to CASSDRSSGNTIYF. Variable domain in full (rest from reference TRBV25-1 and TRBJ1-3): EADIYQTPRYLVIGTGKKITLECSQTMGHDKMYWYQQDPGMELHLIHYSYGVNSTEKGDLSSESTVSRIRTEHFPLTLESARPSHTSQYLCASSDRSSGNTIYFGEGSWLTVV.

This clonotype was seen at least ten times. The chain joins TRBV14 to TRBJ2-3; 9 positions agree with TRBD1. CDR3 size: 16 residues. Trimming at V came to 5 bases and at J to 6 bases, leaving 12 bases not matched to a gene. CDR1 and CDR2 (germline): SGHDN, FVKESK. CDR3: CASSLLSGQGDDTQYF. The CDR3 DNA reads as TGTGCCAGCAGCTTACTCTCGGGACAGGGTGATGATACGCAGTATTTT. Looking up the rest from reference TRBV14 and TRBJ2-3 gives the full variable domain: EAGVTQFPSHSVIEKGQTVTLRCDPISGHDNLYWYRRVMGKEIKFLLHFVKESKQDESGMPNNRFLAERTGGTYSTLKVQPAELEDSGVYFCASSLLSGQGDDTQYFGPGTRLTVL.

This clonotype has ten or more counts. V gene TRBV4-3 combines with J gene TRBJ1-5; D is uncertain. CDR3 length: 15 residues. V shed 1 base and J shed 1 base, with 8 bases lying between them. Germline V gene sequence: CDR1 LGHNA, CDR2 YSLEER. The CDR3 spells CASSQVLGSNQPQHF. CDR3 in DNA: TGCGCCAGCAGCCAAGTGCTCGGCAGCAATCAGCCCCAGCATTTT.

Of note for this clonotype: Here the CDR3 omits its conserved ending phenylalanine or tryptophan, so a read error is the likely source. Because the CDR3's place on the DNA is in doubt, the DNA is left out and the CDR3 is given as listed by TCRdb. This chain connects TRBV22-1 to TRBJ2-2. TRBV22-1 is described as a pseudogene. The CDR3 is 10 amino acids long, termini counted. The CDR3 sequence is CPGHLQALGG.